This T cell receptor beta chain was recovered during a study of T cell responses to AZD1222 COVID-19 vaccine (dated by TCRdb to 2020 to 2023). For the wider study: AZD1222 recipients given second doses at about 4 weeks or at about 12 weeks were pooled, since spike-specific TCR depth and breadth were not found to differ between the two schedules. A total of 240 or so trial participants underwent TCR sequencing, of whom about 210 had received two doses of AZD1222 and roughly 26 had received two doses of the MenACWY control vaccine. Trial participants were enrolled by age into 18-55, 56-69 and 70-plus year subgroups, with 148, 28 and 57 TCR-sequenced participants respectively. On the study overall, not on this receptor specifically: Because no day 14 peak-response samples were available, the repertoires could be characterized only after the peak T cell response. Conclusions about previously exposed vaccinees are limited, since just 5 to 7 AZD1222 recipients were seropositive for SARS-CoV-2 at baseline. After two AZD1222 doses, spike-specific TCR breadth and depth were significantly higher than at day 0 and than in MenACWY recipients. Nearly half of unique spike-specific TCRs reportedly recognized epitopes outside regions mutated in the B.1.351 and B.1.1.7 variants. The 56-69-year group was small, and its depth increase did not reach significance, likely because of low power. Participants were mostly white British, with more females than males. The authors suggested clonal diversity may have been underestimated. CD4 TCRs associated with the vaccine covered the entire spike protein, and the dominant responses were in regions 160-218 and 743-854.

The time point label of this sample denotes: baseline before first vaccination. Samples from vaccinated people were obtained from the UK trials COV001 and COV002, which included a single-blind randomized controlled phase 2/3 trial of AZD1222 (ChAdOx1 nCoV-19) in healthy adults. For TCRbeta chain sequencing, PBMC samples from trial participants were taken at day 0 and at day 28 after the second dose. From the cysteine through the phenylalanine, the CDR3 covers 15 amino acids. This entry keeps only the CDR3 DNA: 45 bases, framed from base 1. V is reduced by 3 bases and J by 5 bases, leaving a spacing of 16 bases between them. The germline V gene sets CDR1 to ENHRY and CDR2 to SYGVKD. A word on this clone: No cognate antigen has been identified for it. The input lacks base qualities; no much larger clone sits a single base away.

The CDR3 regions of human TCRbeta chains were analyzed by immunosequencing. In the source study's methods: Repertoire TCRs were checked for matches against a reference library of SARS-CoV-2-specific TCRs that had been generated using the MIRA antigen-specificity platform. Breadth was defined as the fraction of unique TCRs that were SARS-CoV-2-associated, and depth was defined as the fraction of total T cells that were SARS-CoV-2-associated. Using the MIRA data, each spike-specific TCR was mapped to the spike region that the TCR reacts to and placed in a CD4 or CD8 class. Log10-transformed breadth and depth values were compared by one-way ANOVA with Sidak's multiple comparisons tests. The source is immuneACCESS, and TCRdb retained only in-frame sequences with V and J called. Part of the clones is not carried over; for the studies checked, unresolved V genes explain less than half of this, and the remainder is unexplained. Clone size and V and J calls were adopted from that table, with D and trimming inferred from the DNA. For this sample there are some 90,000 clones; roughly 84% appear just once. Clones ranked in the top ten supply 13% of the sample.

The sequencing used peripheral blood, collected on day 0 of AZD1222 vaccination. This chain joins TRBV10-3 to TRBJ2-5; the D gene cannot be named for sure. This TCR came from an adult in good health. The CDR3 protein: CAISDVTLGRETQYF. The DNA is TGTGCCATCAGTGACGTGACCCTGGGAAGGGAGACCCAGTACTTC.